The 15 T cell receptor beta chains reported below all come from one sample, sequenced in a study of T-cell reconstitution after alpha-beta-depleted transplantation in children. For TCRbeta, the library was prepared with unique molecular identifiers. MiXCR, applied by TCRdb to the PCR reads, yields one record per CDR3 protein. Of 450,000 to 600,000 distinct CDR3 sequences listed, about a sixth are singletons. Material: PBMCs from the stem cell graft donor, obtained from the stem cell graft. The receptors were gathered from a human donor who donated a stem cell graft to a child with acute lymphoblastic leukemia.

This clonotype was picked up a small number of times. The V gene is TRBV25-1, the J gene TRBJ2-5, with TRBD1 as a possible D gene (6 bases). The germline gives CDR1 MGHDK, CDR2 SYGVNS. This CDR3 is built from 14 residues. The ends were cut back, 6 bases at V and 4 bases at J, with 15 bases in the middle. The CDR3 protein is CASRAHGQTETQYF. The CDR3, as DNA: TGTGCCAGCAGGGCCCATGGACAGACAGAGACCCAGTACTTC.

A few counts support this clonotype. In DNA, the CDR3 is TGTGCCAGCATTTTGTCTCCGGGGGGCGAGCAGTACTTC. Its translation: CASILSPGGEQYF. The gene calls are TRBV14 and TRBJ2-7, with 7 bases identical to TRBD2. The CDR3 is 13 amino acids. CDR1 is SGHDN and CDR2 is FVKESK in the germline V gene. Trimming cost V 7 bases and J 6 bases; bases outside gene matches: 9.

This clonotype was seen only a few times. The V gene is TRBV20-1, the J gene TRBJ1-1, with D maybe TRBD1 (5 bases). Germline V gene lookup returns CDR1 DFQATT and CDR2 SNEGSKA (reference sequence). Trimming removed 0 bases from V and 1 base from J, with 9 bases in between. The CDR3 loop spans 14 amino acids. The CDR3 loop reads CSAREFGGNTEAFF. The CDR3 nucleotides are TGCAGTGCTAGAGAGTTCGGGGGGAACACTGAAGCTTTCTTT.

The chain uses TRBV29-1 and TRBJ1-3; 7 bases are a match to TRBD1. V shed 6 bases and J 3 bases; nucleotides not matched to a gene: 11. Germline V gene sequence: CDR1 SQVTM, CDR2 ANQGSEA. The CDR3 consists of 15 residues. CDR3: CSVAGQTFGGNTIYF. The CDR3 region has the DNA TGCAGCGTCGCGGGACAGACCTTCGGTGGAAACACCATATATTTT.

The rearrangement uses TRBV4-1 and TRBJ2-5; 14 bases fit TRBD2. V shed 4 bases, J shed 5 bases, and the junction held 6 bases outside the gene matches. CDR3 size: 16 residues. Germline V lookup: CDR1 MGHRA, CDR2 YSYEKL. The CDR3 DNA sequence: TGCGCCAGCAGCCGAGGACTAGCGGGAGGAGCTGAGACCCAGTACTTC. It is translated as CASSRGLAGGAETQYF.

This clonotype was detected once. V is TRBV29-1 and J is TRBJ1-2; 9 nucleotides line up with TRBD1. The CDR3 has 16 residues. Germline V gene lookup returns CDR1 SQVTM and CDR2 ANQGSEA. V trimming: 5 bases; J trimming: 3 bases; junction bases outside the gene matches: 13. The CDR3 loop reads CSVRGTGNYLDYGYTF. DNA for the CDR3: TGCAGCGTTCGGGGGACAGGGAACTACCTAGACTATGGCTACACCTTC.

The rearrangement joins TRBV27 to TRBJ2-3, with a tentative D call TRBD2 (6 bases). The CDR3 has 17 residues. CDR1 and CDR2 from the germline V gene are MNHEY and SMNVEV (reference sequence). V was trimmed by 6 bases and J by 6 bases, leaving 25 bases between them. The CDR3 region has the DNA TGTGCCAGCAGCACCATTCTTAGCGGCCTTCTTTCGGATACGCAGTATTTT. It yields the protein CASSTILSGLLSDTQYF.

CDR3: CASSPWTGEENTIYF. CDR3 coding DNA: TGCGCCAGCAGCCCCTGGACAGGGGAGGAAAACACCATATATTTT. The chain couples TRBV5-1 to TRBJ1-3, with TRBD1 matching 9 bases. Per the germline V gene, CDR1 is SGHRS and CDR2 is YFSETQ. Trimming took 4 bases from V and 6 from J; bases not matched to a gene: 8. CDR3 length: 15 amino acids.

The chain employs TRBV20-1 and TRBJ2-1; D perhaps matches TRBD2 (5 bases). The V and J ends lost 4 bases and 1 base respectively, with 14 bases between them. This CDR3 is built from 15 residues. CDR1 is DFQATT, CDR2 SNEGSKA, per germline (reference sequence). The CDR3 coding sequence is TGCAGTGCTATACCACTAGGGTATTCCTACAATGAGCAGTTCTTC. Residues: CSAIPLGYSYNEQFF.

V gene TRBV4-1 combines with J gene TRBJ2-7; TRBD1 matches 8 bases. In germline, CDR1 is MGHRA, CDR2 YSYEKL. With V trimmed by 4 bases and J by 3 bases, 5 bases remained unmatched. The CDR3 is 14 residues long. CDR3 coding DNA: TGCGCCAGCAGCCTAGGGACAGGTCGCTACGAGCAGTACTTC. Its translation is CASSLGTGRYEQYF.

This clonotype was counted a few times. The chain employs TRBV7-2 and TRBJ2-5, with D unclear. Trimming left V 2 bases short and J 2 bases short, with 6 bases between. The CDR3 runs to 13 residues. Germline-derived CDR1 and CDR2 are SGHTA and FQGNSA. CDR3: CASSLTRQETQYF. The CDR3 coding sequence is TGTGCCAGCAGCTTAACCCGGCAAGAGACCCAGTACTTC. The variable domain in full, with the rest retrieved from reference TRBV7-2 and TRBJ2-5, is GAGVSQSPSNKVTEKGKDVELRCDPISGHTALYWYRQSLGQGLEFLIYFQGNSAPDKSGLPSDRFSAERTGGSVSTLTIQRTQQEDSAVYLCASSLTRQETQYFGPGTRLLVL.

The V and J genes are TRBV20-1 and TRBJ1-1; 8 nucleotides match TRBD1. Germline values: CDR1 DFQATT, CDR2 SNEGSKA (reference sequence). This CDR3 has 14 residues. With 6 bases clipped from V and 3 bases from J, the junction kept 9 bases outside the gene matches. The CDR3 region is CSARAPDRDTEAFF. The CDR3 DNA reads TGCAGTGCCAGGGCGCCGGACAGGGACACTGAAGCTTTCTTT.

This rearrangement joins TRBV11-2 to TRBJ2-1; the match to TRBD2 covers 9 bases. Per the germline V gene, CDR1 is SGHAT and CDR2 is FQNNGV. This CDR3 is 17 amino acids long. V was pared by 5 bases and J by 3 bases, with 11 bases of the junction left unmatched. CDR3 nucleotide sequence: TGTGCCAGCAGCCCCGCTTTGCGGGAGGGCCTCTACAATGAGCAGTTCTTC. It translates to CASSPALREGLYNEQFF.

This sequence joins TRBV29-1 and TRBJ2-3; tentative D call: TRBD2 (6 bases). Trimming removed 6 bases from V and 2 bases from J, with 12 bases in between. In germline, CDR1 is SQVTM, CDR2 ANQGSEA. The CDR3 loop spans 13 amino acids. The CDR3 DNA is TGCAGCGTGGAGGGGACGTCCACAGATACGCAGTATTTT. It is translated as CSVEGTSTDTQYF.

The V call is TRBV7-9, the J call TRBJ2-5, with 7 bases fitting TRBD1. The CDR3 runs to 13 residues. CDR1 and CDR2 from the germline V gene are SEHNR and FQNEAQ (reference sequence). Trimming at V came to 6 bases and at J to 5 bases, leaving 6 bases not matched to a gene. CDR3 region: CASRRGGGETQYF. Written as DNA, the CDR3 is TGTGCCAGCAGGCGAGGGGGCGGCGAGACCCAGTACTTC.